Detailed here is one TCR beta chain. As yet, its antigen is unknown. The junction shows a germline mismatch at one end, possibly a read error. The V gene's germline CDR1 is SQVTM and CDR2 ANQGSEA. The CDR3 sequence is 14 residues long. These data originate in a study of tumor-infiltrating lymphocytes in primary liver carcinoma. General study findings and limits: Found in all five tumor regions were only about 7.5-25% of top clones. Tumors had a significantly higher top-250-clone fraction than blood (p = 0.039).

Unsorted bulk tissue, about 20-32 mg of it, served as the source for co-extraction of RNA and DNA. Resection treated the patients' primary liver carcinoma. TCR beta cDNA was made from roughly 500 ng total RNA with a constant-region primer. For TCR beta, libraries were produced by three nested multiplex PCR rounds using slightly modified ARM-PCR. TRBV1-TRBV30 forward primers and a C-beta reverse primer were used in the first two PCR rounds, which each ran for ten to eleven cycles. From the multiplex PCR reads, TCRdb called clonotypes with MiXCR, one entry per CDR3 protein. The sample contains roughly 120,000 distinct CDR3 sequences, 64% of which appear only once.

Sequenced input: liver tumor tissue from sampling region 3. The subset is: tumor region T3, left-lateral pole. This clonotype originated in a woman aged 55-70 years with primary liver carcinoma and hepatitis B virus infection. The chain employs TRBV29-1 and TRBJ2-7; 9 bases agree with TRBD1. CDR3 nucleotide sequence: TGCAGCGCAACCGGGACAGGGAGCTCCCACGAACAGTACTTC. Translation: CSATGTGSSHEQYF.